Following are 2 T cell receptor beta chains from one sample sequenced in a study of blood T cell repertoires in COVID-19. This table comes from immunoSEQ multiplex PCR, and its TCRdb copy is limited to in-frame clones, with some not included. The sample records 84,000 or so clones, 88% being singletons. Material for sequencing was peripheral blood. These receptor sequences come from a man aged 65 to 85 with acute or convalescent COVID-19.

This chain connects TRBV1 to TRBJ2-1; the table's TRBD2 call for D was not verified on the DNA. TRBV1 is an annotated pseudogene. The length of the CDR3 is 18 residues. For the CDR3, the DNA is TGCACCAGCAGTCAAACGGAACGGGATTTCAAAGTATCCAATGAGCAGTTCTTC. It codes for CTSSQTERDFKVSNEQFF.

The chain is built from TRBV28 and TRBJ2-2, with D possibly being TRBD2 (6 bases). The length of the CDR3 is 16 residues. Germline values: CDR1 MDHEN, CDR2 SYDVKM. The ends were cut back, 0 bases at V and 0 bases at J, with 8 bases in the middle. The CDR3 reads CASSLWLATNTGELFF. For the CDR3, the DNA is TGTGCCAGCAGTTTATGGCTAGCGACGAACACCGGGGAGCTGTTTTTT.